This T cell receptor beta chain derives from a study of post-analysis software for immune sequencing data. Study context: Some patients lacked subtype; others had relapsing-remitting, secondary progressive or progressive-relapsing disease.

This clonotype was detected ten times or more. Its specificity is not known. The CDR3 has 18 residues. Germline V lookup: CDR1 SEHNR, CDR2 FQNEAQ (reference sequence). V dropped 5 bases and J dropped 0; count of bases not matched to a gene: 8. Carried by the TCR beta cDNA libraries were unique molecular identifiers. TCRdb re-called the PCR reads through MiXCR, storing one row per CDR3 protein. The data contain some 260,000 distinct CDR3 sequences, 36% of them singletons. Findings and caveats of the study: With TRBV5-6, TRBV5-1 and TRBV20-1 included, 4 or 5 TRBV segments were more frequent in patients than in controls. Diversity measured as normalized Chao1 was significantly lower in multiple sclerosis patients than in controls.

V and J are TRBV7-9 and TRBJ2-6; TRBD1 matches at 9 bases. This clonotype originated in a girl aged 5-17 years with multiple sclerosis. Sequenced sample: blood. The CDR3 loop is CASSPRDRDFSGANVLTF. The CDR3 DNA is TGTGCCAGCAGCCCTCGGGACAGGGACTTCTCTGGGGCCAACGTCCTGACTTTC.